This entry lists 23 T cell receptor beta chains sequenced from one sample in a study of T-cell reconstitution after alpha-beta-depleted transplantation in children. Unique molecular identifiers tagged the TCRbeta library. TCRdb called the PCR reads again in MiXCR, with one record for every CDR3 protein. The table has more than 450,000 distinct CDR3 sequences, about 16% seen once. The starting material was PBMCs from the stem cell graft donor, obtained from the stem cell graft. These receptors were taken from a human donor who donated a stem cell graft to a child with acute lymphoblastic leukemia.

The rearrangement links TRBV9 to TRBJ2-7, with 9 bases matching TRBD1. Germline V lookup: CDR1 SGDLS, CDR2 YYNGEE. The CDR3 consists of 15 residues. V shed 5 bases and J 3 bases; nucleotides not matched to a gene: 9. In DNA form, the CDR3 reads TGTGCCAGCAGTCTTATGGACAGGGGAGACTACGAGCAGTACTTC. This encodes CASSLMDRGDYEQYF.

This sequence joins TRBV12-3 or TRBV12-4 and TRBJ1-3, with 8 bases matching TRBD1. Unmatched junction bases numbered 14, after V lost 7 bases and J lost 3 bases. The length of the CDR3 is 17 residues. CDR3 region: CASNLKGGQGYGNTIYF. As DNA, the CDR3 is TGTGCCAGCAATCTTAAAGGCGGACAGGGATATGGAAACACCATATATTTT.

The CDR3 loop is CASSRLGGPILPYEQYF. CDR3 sequence (DNA): TGTGCCAGCAGCCGGCTAGGTGGGCCTATACTACCCTACGAGCAGTACTTC. The J gene is TRBJ2-7, the V gene TRBV14; no clear D gene. CDR1 SGHDN and CDR2 FVKESK come from the germline V gene. V lost 4 bases to trimming and J lost 2 bases, with 21 bases between them. This CDR3 has 17 amino acids.

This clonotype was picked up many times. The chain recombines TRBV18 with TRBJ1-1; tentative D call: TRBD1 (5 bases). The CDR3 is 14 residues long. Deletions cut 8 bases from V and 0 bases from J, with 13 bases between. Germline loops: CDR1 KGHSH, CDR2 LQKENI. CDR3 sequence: CASSPQGMNTEAFF. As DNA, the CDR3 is TGTGCCAGCAGTCCGCAGGGCATGAACACTGAAGCTTTCTTT.

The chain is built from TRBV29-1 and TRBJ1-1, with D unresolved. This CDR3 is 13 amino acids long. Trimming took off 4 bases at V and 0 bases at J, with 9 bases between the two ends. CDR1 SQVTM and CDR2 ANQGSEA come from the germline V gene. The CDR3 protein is CSVGSVMNTEAFF. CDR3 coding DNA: TGCAGCGTTGGTTCGGTAATGAACACTGAAGCTTTCTTT. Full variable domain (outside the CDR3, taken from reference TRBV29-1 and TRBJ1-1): SAVISQKPSRDICQRGTSLTIQCQVDSQVTMMFWYRQQPGQSLTLIATANQGSEATYESGFVIDKFPISRPNLTFSTLTVSNMSPEDSSIYLCSVGSVMNTEAFFGQGTRLTVV.

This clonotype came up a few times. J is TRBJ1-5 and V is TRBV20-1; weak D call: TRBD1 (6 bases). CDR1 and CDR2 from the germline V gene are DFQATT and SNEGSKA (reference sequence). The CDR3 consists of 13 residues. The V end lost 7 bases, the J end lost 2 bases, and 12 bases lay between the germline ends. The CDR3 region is CSGQAVGNQPQHF. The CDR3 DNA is TGCAGTGGACAGGCAGTTGGCAATCAGCCCCAGCATTTT.

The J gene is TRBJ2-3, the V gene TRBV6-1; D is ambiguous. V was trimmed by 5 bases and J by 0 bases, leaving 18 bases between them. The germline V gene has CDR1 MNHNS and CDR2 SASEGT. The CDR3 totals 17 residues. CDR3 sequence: CASSPPGVRASTDTQYF. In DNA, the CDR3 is TGTGCCAGCAGTCCCCCGGGCGTTAGGGCAAGCACAGATACGCAGTATTTT.

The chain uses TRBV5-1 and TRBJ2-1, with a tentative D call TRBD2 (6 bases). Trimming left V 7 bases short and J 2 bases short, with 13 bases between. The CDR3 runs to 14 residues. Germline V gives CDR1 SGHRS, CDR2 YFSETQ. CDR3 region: CASAAGRTYNEQFF. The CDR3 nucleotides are TGCGCCAGCGCCGCGGGGCGGACCTACAATGAGCAGTTCTTC.

CDR3 sequence (DNA): TGTGCCAGCAGCAGGCCCGGTGTCGGGGAGCTGTTTTTT. Its protein product is CASSRPGVGELFF. This chain joins TRBV7-9 and TRBJ2-2; D not certain. This CDR3 has 13 residues. The germline V and J ends were trimmed by 5 bases and 7 bases, with 11 bases remaining between them. From germline, CDR1 is SEHNR and CDR2 FQNEAQ (reference sequence).

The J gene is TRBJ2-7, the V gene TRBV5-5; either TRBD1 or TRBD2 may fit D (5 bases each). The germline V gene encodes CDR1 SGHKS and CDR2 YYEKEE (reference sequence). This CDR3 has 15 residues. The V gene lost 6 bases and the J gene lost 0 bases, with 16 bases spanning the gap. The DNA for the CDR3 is TGTGCCAGCACCCGAGGGGATCTAAGCTCCTACGAGCAGTACTTC. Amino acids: CASTRGDLSSYEQYF.

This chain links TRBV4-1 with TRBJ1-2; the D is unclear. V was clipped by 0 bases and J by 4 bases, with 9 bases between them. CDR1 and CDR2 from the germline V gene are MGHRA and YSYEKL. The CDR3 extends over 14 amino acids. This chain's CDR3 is CASSQDWQVYGYTF. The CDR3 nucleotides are TGCGCCAGCAGCCAAGATTGGCAGGTCTATGGCTACACCTTC.

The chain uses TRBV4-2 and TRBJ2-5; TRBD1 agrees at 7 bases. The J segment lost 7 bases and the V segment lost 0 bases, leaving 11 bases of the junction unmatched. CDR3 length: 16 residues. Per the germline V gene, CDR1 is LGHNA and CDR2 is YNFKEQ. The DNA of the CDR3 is TGTGCCAGCAGCCAAGATCGGACAGGCCCCGCCGCGACCCAGTACTTC. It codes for CASSQDRTGPAATQYF.

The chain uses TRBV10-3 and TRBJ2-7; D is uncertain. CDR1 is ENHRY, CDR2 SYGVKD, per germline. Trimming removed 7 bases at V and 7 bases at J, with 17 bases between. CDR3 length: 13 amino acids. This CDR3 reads CAINFSGSGEQYF. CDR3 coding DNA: TGTGCCATCAATTTTTCCGGGTCGGGTGAGCAGTACTTC.

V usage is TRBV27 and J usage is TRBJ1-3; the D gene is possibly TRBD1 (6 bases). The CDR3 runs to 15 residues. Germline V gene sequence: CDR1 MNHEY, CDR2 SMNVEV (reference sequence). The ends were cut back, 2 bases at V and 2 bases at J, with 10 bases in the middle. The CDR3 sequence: CASSLRWTAGNTIYF. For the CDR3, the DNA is TGTGCCAGCAGTTTAAGGTGGACAGCTGGAAACACCATATATTTT.

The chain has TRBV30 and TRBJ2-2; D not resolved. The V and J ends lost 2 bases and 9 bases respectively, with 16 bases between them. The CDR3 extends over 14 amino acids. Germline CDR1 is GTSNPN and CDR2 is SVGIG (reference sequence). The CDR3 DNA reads TGTGCCTGGAGTATAGACCCCGATAGTAGGGAGCTGTTTTTT. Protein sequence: CAWSIDPDSRELFF.

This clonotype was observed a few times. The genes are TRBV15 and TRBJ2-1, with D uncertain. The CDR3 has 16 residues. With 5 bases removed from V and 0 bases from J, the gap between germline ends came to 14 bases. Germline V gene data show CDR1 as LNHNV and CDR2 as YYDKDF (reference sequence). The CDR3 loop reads CATSDDLRRSYNEQFF. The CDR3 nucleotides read TGTGCCACCAGCGACGACCTAAGGCGCTCCTACAATGAGCAGTTCTTC.

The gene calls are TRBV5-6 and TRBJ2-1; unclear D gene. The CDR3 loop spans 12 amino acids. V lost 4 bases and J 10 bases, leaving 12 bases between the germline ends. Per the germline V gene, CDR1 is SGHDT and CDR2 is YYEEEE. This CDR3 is CASSPPVGEQFF. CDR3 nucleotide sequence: TGTGCCAGCAGCCCTCCTGTCGGCGAGCAGTTCTTC. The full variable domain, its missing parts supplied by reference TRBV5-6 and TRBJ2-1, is DAGVTQSPTHLIKTRGQQVTLRCSPKSGHDTVSWYQQALGQGPQFIFQYYEEEERQRGNFPDRFSGHQFPNYSSELNVNALLLGDSALYLCASSPPVGEQFFGPGTRLTVL.

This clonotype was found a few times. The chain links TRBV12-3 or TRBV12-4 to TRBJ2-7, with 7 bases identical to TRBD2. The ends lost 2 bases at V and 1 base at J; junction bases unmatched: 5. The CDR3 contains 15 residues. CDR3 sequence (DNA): TGTGCCAGCAGTTTACCTGGGCGGGGGTCCTACGAGCAGTACTTC. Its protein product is CASSLPGRGSYEQYF.

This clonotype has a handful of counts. The CDR3 sequence is CATRGPGSYEQYF. The CDR3 DNA follows: TGTGCCACCAGGGGCCCTGGCTCGTACGAGCAGTACTTC. The chain recombines TRBV24-1 with TRBJ2-7; D is unclear. Germline-derived CDR1 and CDR2 are KGHDR and SFDVKD. The CDR3 covers 13 residues. V gave up 7 bases and J gave up 4 bases, with 13 bases separating them.

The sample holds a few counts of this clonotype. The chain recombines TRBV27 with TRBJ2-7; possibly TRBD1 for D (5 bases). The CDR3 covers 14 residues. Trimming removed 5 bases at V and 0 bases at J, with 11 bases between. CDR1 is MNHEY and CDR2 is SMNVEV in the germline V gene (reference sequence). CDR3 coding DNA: TGTGCCAGCAGTCCACAGGCGTACTCCTACGAGCAGTACTTC. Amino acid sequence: CASSPQAYSYEQYF.

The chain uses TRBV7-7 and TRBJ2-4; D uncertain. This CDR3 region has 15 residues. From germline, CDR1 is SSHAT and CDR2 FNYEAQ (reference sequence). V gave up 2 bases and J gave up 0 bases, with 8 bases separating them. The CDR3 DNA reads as TGTGCCAGCAGCTTAAACGAATTAGCCAAAAACATTCAGTACTTC. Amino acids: CASSLNELAKNIQYF.

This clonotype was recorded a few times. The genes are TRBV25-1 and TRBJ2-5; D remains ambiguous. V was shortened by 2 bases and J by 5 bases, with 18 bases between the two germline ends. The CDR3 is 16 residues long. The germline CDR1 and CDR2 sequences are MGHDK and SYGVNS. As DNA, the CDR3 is TGTGCCAGCAGTGAAGGAATAGGAATTTTCGGCGAGACCCAGTACTTC. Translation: CASSEGIGIFGETQYF.

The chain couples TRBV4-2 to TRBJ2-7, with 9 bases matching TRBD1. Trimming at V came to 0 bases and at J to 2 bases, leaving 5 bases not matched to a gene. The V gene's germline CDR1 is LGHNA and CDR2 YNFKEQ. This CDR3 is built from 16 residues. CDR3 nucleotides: TGTGCCAGCAGCCAAGATATGGGGACAGGGACCTACGAGCAGTACTTC. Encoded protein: CASSQDMGTGTYEQYF.